This TCR beta chain was sequenced during a study of cytomegalovirus exposure and HLA in healthy donors. Whole-study findings and limits: Most TCR sequences were rare, but some public TCRs occurred in many donors. In vitro testing confirmed a few CMV-associated chains as specific for CMV antigens. A later analysis reportedly found fewer N-insertions in an Asian-associated ancestry cluster than the approximately 670-donor mean.

This CDR3 is built from 13 residues. V was trimmed by 3 bases and J by 8 bases, leaving 10 bases between them. Germline V gene sequence: CDR1 SEHNR, CDR2 FQNEAQ (reference sequence). It was with 60 Vbeta and 13 Jbeta primers that the PCR ran. Clones were read by immunoSEQ multiplex PCR, and TCRdb kept only the in-frame ones, dropping some. Here the sample table reports 100,000 to 150,000 clones. To note about this clone: What it recognizes is unknown.

The receptor was derived from a man younger than 35 in good health and CMV-seronegative. The source material was PBMCs. This chain connects TRBV7-9 to TRBJ2-2; D gene ambiguous. DNA of the CDR3: TGTGCCAGCAGCTTTACCGGGTCAGGGGAGCTGTTTTTT. It specifies CASSFTGSGELFF.